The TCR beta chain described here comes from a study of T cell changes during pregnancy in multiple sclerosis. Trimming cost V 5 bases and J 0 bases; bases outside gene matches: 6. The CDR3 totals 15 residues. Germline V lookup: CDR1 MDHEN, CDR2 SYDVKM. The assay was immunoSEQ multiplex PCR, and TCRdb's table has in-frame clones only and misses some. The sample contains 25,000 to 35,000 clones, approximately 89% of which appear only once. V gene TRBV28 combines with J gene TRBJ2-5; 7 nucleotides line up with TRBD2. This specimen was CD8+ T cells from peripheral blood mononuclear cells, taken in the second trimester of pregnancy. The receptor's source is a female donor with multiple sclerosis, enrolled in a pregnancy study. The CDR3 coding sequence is TGTGCCAGCAGTCCCCCCGGGGGGAACCAAGAGACCCAGTACTTC. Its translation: CASSPPGGNQETQYF.